This T cell receptor beta chain was identified during a study of chemoradiotherapy in HPV16-positive cancers. The study, taken as a whole, reports: Only a couple of HPV16-positive patients supplied the functional HPV-specificity definition. For HPV16-positive patients, expanding HPV-responsive T cells associated with longer recurrence-free survival. Candidate HPV-specific clones and E7-related TCR motifs grew in tumor during treatment.

Remarks on this clone: The target antigen is unknown.

CDR1 is MNHNS, CDR2 SASEGT, per germline. CDR3 length: 15 residues. V shed 2 bases, J shed 3 bases, and the junction held 3 bases outside the gene matches. TCRdb keeps only in-frame clones here, not all; method: immunoSEQ multiplex PCR. The sample gives around 24,000 clones, roughly 87% of which show up once; about 4.5% is in the top ten. The material sequenced was blood, taken from a patient who underwent chemoradiotherapy. The sequence was obtained from a human donor with HPV-associated anogenital cancer. J is TRBJ2-7 and V is TRBV6-1; 11 nucleotides agree with TRBD1. The CDR3, as DNA: TGTGCCAGCAGTGAAAGGACAGGGGGCGTCTACGAGCAGTACTTC. Its protein is CASSERTGGVYEQYF.